The next 19 T cell receptor beta chains were all read from a single sample in a study of T-cell memory formation after mild COVID-19. In TCRdb, the 5' RACE reads were re-called with MiXCR into one record per CDR3 protein. The sample carries approximately 260,000 distinct CDR3 sequences, over 15% recorded once. The sequencing sample was made of PBMCs or a T cell subset sorted from them (not recorded which). Receptor source: a man between 18 and 29 years old who had mild COVID-19 (a few samples of this study predate the infection). Cell type and time point are not known.

Only a few counts were recorded for this clonotype. The V call is TRBV6-5, the J call TRBJ2-7; tentative D call: TRBD1 (6 bases). Germline lookup yields CDR1 MNHEY and CDR2 SVGAGI. V lost 2 bases, J lost 5 bases, and 13 bases lay in between. The CDR3 spans 14 residues. CDR3 sequence reads: CASSYVAGANEQYF. In DNA form, the CDR3 reads TGTGCCAGCAGTTACGTGGCAGGGGCCAACGAGCAGTACTTC.

This clonotype occurred a few times. The V and J genes are TRBV5-1 and TRBJ1-2; D is unclear. Germline loops: CDR1 SGHRS, CDR2 YFSETQ. V was trimmed by 6 bases and J by 1 base, leaving 13 bases between them. The CDR3 has 14 residues. CDR3 sequence (DNA): TGCGCCAGCAAAGAGTTGGCCGATAACTATGGCTACACCTTC. It yields the protein CASKELADNYGYTF.

The chain couples TRBV20-1 to TRBJ2-5; TRBD2 matches 9 bases. This CDR3 spans 15 amino acids. Trimming cost V 0 bases and J 4 bases; bases outside gene matches: 6. Looked up from germline, CDR1 is DFQATT and CDR2 is SNEGSKA (reference sequence). CDR3 region: CSARDQRGAAETQYF. DNA of the CDR3: TGCAGTGCTAGAGATCAGCGGGGGGCCGCAGAGACCCAGTACTTC.

V usage is TRBV12-3 or TRBV12-4 and J usage is TRBJ1-3; D may be TRBD1 (5 bases). This CDR3 is built from 13 residues. Trimming took off 2 bases at V and 9 bases at J, with 11 bases between the two ends. CDR3 loop: CASSLRGEGTIYF. The CDR3 nucleotides read TGTGCCAGCAGTTTAAGGGGAGAAGGCACCATATATTTT.

The chain has TRBV18 and TRBJ2-7, with a weak D call TRBD2 (5 bases). V lost 6 bases and J 5 bases, leaving 20 bases between the germline ends. Germline V gene data show CDR1 as KGHSH and CDR2 as LQKENI. The CDR3 contains 15 residues. The CDR3 sequence is CASSPSTGGEDEQYF. The CDR3 nucleotides are TGTGCCAGCTCGCCTTCGACTGGAGGTGAGGACGAGCAGTACTTC.

This clonotype has only a few counts. The chain is built from TRBV3-1 and TRBJ1-1; D may be TRBD1 (5 bases). Germline V gene sequence: CDR1 LGHDT, CDR2 YNNKEL (reference sequence). Trimming cost V 1 base and J 0 bases, with 12 bases left between them. This CDR3 is built from 16 residues. The CDR3 protein is CASSQAGGMMNTEAFF. DNA for the CDR3: TGTGCCAGCAGCCAAGCGGGGGGGATGATGAACACTGAAGCTTTCTTT.

This clonotype was detected only a few times. The chain couples TRBV11-2 to TRBJ2-2; 7 bases map to TRBD1. CDR3 length: 15 residues. CDR1 is SGHAT, CDR2 FQNNGV, per germline. V was pared by 1 base and J by 6 bases, with 5 bases of the junction left unmatched. CDR3 coding DNA: TGTGCCAGCAGCTTAGGGCAGGGGGTAGCCGGGGAGCTGTTTTTT. Translation: CASSLGQGVAGELFF.

This clonotype was seen a few times. This CDR3 is CASSGIQGYSNQPQHF. In nucleotides, the CDR3 is TGCGCCAGCAGTGGGATACAGGGGTATAGCAATCAGCCCCAGCATTTT. The chain combines TRBV10-2 with TRBJ1-5, with 7 bases fitting TRBD1. CDR1 is WSHSY and CDR2 is SAAADI in the germline V gene. CDR3 length equals 16 residues. The V gene end was trimmed by 4 bases and the J gene end by 0 bases; junction bases not matched to a gene: 6.

This clonotype was detected a few times. The gene calls are TRBV11-2 and TRBJ2-7; TRBD1 is a possible D gene (6 bases). The V gene's germline CDR1 is SGHAT and CDR2 FQNNGV. There are 16 residues in the CDR3. The V end was cut by 4 bases, the J end by 3 bases, with 19 bases between. The chain's CDR3 is CASSSGQPTRLYEQYF. The CDR3, as DNA: TGTGCCAGCAGCTCCGGACAGCCTACCCGCCTCTACGAGCAGTACTTC.

The table lists this clonotype with many counts. This chain uses TRBV25-1 with TRBJ1-2, with D perhaps matching TRBD1 (6 bases). The CDR3 sequence is 15 residues long. Trimming cost V 1 base and J 7 bases, with 16 bases left between them. CDR1 and CDR2 (germline): MGHDK, SYGVNS. CDR3 residues: CASSESQGEVSGYTF. Here the CDR3 DNA reads TGTGCCAGCAGTGAATCACAGGGAGAAGTTTCTGGCTACACCTTC.

The J gene is TRBJ2-7, the V gene TRBV27; D may be TRBD2 (7 bases). The CDR3 consists of 13 residues. Germline CDR1 and CDR2: MNHEY and SMNVEV (reference sequence). The ends were cut back, 6 bases at V and 3 bases at J, with 12 bases in the middle. The CDR3 DNA follows: TGTGCCAGCAGCGCGGGGGCCTTCTACGAGCAGTACGTC. It yields the protein CASSAGAFYEQYV.

The V call is TRBV6-1, the J call TRBJ2-5; 7 bases are shared with TRBD2. V was pared by 2 bases and J by 2 bases, with 5 bases of the junction left unmatched. Germline V gene data show CDR1 as MNHNS and CDR2 as SASEGT. The CDR3 is 15 amino acids. The DNA of the CDR3 is TGTGCCAGCAGTGAAAGTGCGGGGGTTCAAGAGACCCAGTACTTC. It translates to CASSESAGVQETQYF.

This clonotype has more than one count but fewer than ten. The chain employs TRBV6-5 and TRBJ2-7; the D gene is possibly TRBD2 (7 bases). Trimming shortened V by 11 bases and J by 2 bases, and 19 bases separated the two germline ends. Looked up from germline, CDR1 is MNHEY and CDR2 is SVGAGI. The CDR3 is made up of 14 amino acids. The CDR3 region is CAVGGASGPYEQYF. The CDR3 coding sequence is TGTGCCGTAGGGGGGGCTAGCGGCCCCTACGAGCAGTACTTC.

V is TRBV2 and J is TRBJ2-5, with a possible D match to TRBD2 (5 bases). The CDR3 has 14 residues. The V and J ends lost 7 bases and 4 bases respectively, with 16 bases between them. The germline V gene encodes CDR1 SNHLY and CDR2 FYNNEI. The CDR3 DNA sequence: TGTGCCAGCATCCTGGAGTCAGCGGTAGAGACCCAGTACTTC. This encodes CASILESAVETQYF. The entire variable domain, with the rest obtained from reference TRBV2 and TRBJ2-5, is as follows: EPEVTQTPSHQVTQMGQEVILRCVPISNHLYFYWYRQILGQKVEFLVSFYNNEISEKSEIFDDQFSVERPDGSNFTLKIRSTKLEDSAMYFCASILESAVETQYFGPGTRLLVL.

The rearrangement links TRBV30 to TRBJ1-1, with D unresolved. The CDR3 runs 12 residues. The germline V and J ends were trimmed by 0 bases and 4 bases, with 6 bases remaining between them. Germline lookup yields CDR1 GTSNPN and CDR2 SVGIG (reference sequence). For the CDR3, the DNA is TGTGCCTGGAGTGTTCTGCCCACTGAAGCTTTCTTT. Encoded protein: CAWSVLPTEAFF.

In its sample, this clonotype was seen a few times. The chain joins TRBV6-5 to TRBJ1-6; TRBD1 matches 7 bases. Trimming cost V 6 bases and J 9 bases; bases outside gene matches: 20. The germline V gene has CDR1 MNHEY and CDR2 SVGAGI. This CDR3 spans 18 amino acids. Here the CDR3 reads CASSRALGQAGGISPLHF. The CDR3 DNA follows: TGTGCCAGCAGCCGGGCTCTCGGACAGGCCGGAGGGATTTCACCCCTCCACTTT.

The CDR3 region is CASSLALDRAQPQHF. CDR3 DNA sequence: TGTGCCAGCAGCTTAGCTCTGGACAGGGCACAGCCCCAGCATTTT. This chain joins TRBV7-2 and TRBJ1-5; the match to TRBD1 covers 8 bases. J lost 7 bases, V lost 0 bases, and 5 bases had no gene match. This CDR3 region has 15 residues. Germline CDR1 and CDR2: SGHTA and FQGNSA.

A few counts support this clonotype. The DNA of the CDR3 is TGCGCCAGCAGACTTCATAGCGGGGCTGAAGCTTTCTTT. Its protein product is CASRLHSGAEAFF. This sequence joins TRBV4-3 and TRBJ1-1, with D unclear. The CDR3 covers 13 residues. From germline, CDR1 is LGHNA and CDR2 YSLEER. V lost 6 bases to trimming and J lost 6 bases, with 14 bases between them.

This clonotype turned up a few times. This chain joins TRBV4-2 and TRBJ1-1; D unresolved. The germline V gene encodes CDR1 LGHNA and CDR2 YNFKEQ. Trimming pared 4 bases from V and 5 bases from J, leaving 14 bases between. The CDR3 is made up of 14 amino acids. The CDR3 is CASSLQRTETEAFF. The CDR3 nucleotides read TGTGCCAGCAGCCTTCAGAGGACGGAGACTGAAGCTTTCTTT.